This note documents a single TCR beta chain sequence. Its specificity is unknown. Primers included in the PCR were 60 Vbeta and 13 Jbeta primers. Some clones are missing from TCRdb's copy, which holds only in-frame ones; the method was immunoSEQ multiplex PCR. The repertoire table contains 93,000 or so clones. The CDR3 has 14 residues. Germline CDR1 and CDR2: GTSNPN and SVGIG (reference sequence). Trimming shortened V by 4 bases and J by 4 bases, and 13 bases separated the two germline ends. This sample was included in a study of cytomegalovirus exposure and HLA in healthy donors. As for the study in general: Among roughly 190 million T cells, an earlier analysis found roughly 110 million unique TCR beta sequences. Notes on the study in general: When analyzed later, the rates of TCR association showed variation by HLA locus, with DRB1 the most and HLA-C the fewest. Being productive about 87% or about 30% of the time was typical of most TCR beta V segments in an earlier analysis.

The chain combines TRBV30 with TRBJ2-2; D perhaps matches TRBD1 (5 bases). This receptor was obtained from a man aged 35-49 years in good health and CMV-seronegative. What was sequenced was PBMCs. The CDR3, as DNA: TGTGCCTGGAATCACAGGTCGGCCACCGGGGAGCTGTTTTTT. Its protein product is CAWNHRSATGELFF.